These 8 T cell receptor beta chains were sequenced from one sample in a study of blood T cell repertoires in COVID-19 (dated by TCRdb to about 2020). The library was obtained by the immunoSEQ multiplex PCR assay. TCRdb limited this immuneACCESS table to in-frame rearrangements with V and J called. A share of clones is missing; checked studies link under half to unresolved V genes, and the rest is unexplained. The table for this sample lists about 69,000 clones; approximately 80% of them were counted only once. Clones ranked in the top ten supply 13% of the sample. The specimen was peripheral blood. Source of these receptors: a man over 45 with COVID-19, enrolled during active disease.

The V gene is TRBV4-1, the J gene TRBJ2-1; 7 bases match TRBD1. J gave up 4 bases and V 0 bases, and 6 bases lay outside the gene matches. The CDR3 runs to 16 residues. Germline CDR1 MGHRA, CDR2 YSYEKL. CDR3 protein: CASSQENRGRYNEQFF. The CDR3 region has the DNA TGCGCCAGCAGCCAAGAGAACAGGGGAAGATACAATGAGCAGTTCTTC.

This clone has more than one count but fewer than ten. This rearrangement joins TRBV10-2 to TRBJ1-6; D remains ambiguous. Germline loops: CDR1 WSHSY, CDR2 SAAADI. This CDR3 has 12 amino acids. V shed 6 bases and J shed 7 bases, with 7 bases lying between them. The CDR3 protein is CASRDSNSPLHF. The CDR3 region has the DNA TGCGCCAGCAGGGACTCGAATTCACCCCTCCACTTT.

The rearrangement uses TRBV6-5 and TRBJ2-7; D is perhaps TRBD2 (5 bases). The CDR3 loop spans 13 amino acids. The ends were cut back, 7 bases at V and 2 bases at J, with 12 bases in the middle. Germline loops: CDR1 MNHEY, CDR2 SVGAGI. The CDR3 nucleotides read TGTGCCAGCAAAAGAGGGCAGACCTACGAGCAGTACTTC. Protein: CASKRGQTYEQYF.

This chain connects TRBV7-8 to TRBJ2-3, with 12 bases fitting TRBD2. After removal of 2 bases from V and 2 bases from J, the junction contained 8 bases not matched to a gene. The length of the CDR3 is 18 residues. Germline CDR1 and CDR2: SGHVS and FQNEAQ. The CDR3 DNA reads TGTGCCAGCAGCTTAAGCGTGAGGACTAGCGGGGACACAGATACGCAGTATTTT. Protein sequence: CASSLSVRTSGDTDTQYF.

This clone showed up just a few times. The chain couples TRBV5-1 to TRBJ1-2; D uncertain. Trimming took 4 bases from V and 0 from J, leaving 7 bases between them. The length of the CDR3 is 13 residues. The V gene's germline CDR1 is SGHRS and CDR2 YFSETQ. CDR3 region: CASSPNANYGYTF. In DNA form, the CDR3 reads TGCGCCAGCAGCCCAAATGCTAACTATGGCTACACCTTC.

CDR3 bases: TGCGCCAGCAGCTTGGTCGTTGGGAGAGGACAGGGGGCTGGTGGCTACACCTTC. Protein: CASSLVVGRGQGAGGYTF. V gene TRBV5-1 combines with J gene TRBJ1-2; TRBD1 aligns across 11 bases. Trimming removed 0 bases from V and 7 bases from J; junction bases left unmatched: 14. This CDR3 is 18 amino acids long. Germline CDR1 and CDR2: SGHRS and YFSETQ.

The chain carries TRBV7-2 and TRBJ2-5; tentative D call: TRBD2 (7 bases). The CDR3 has 18 amino acids. The germline gives CDR1 SGHTA, CDR2 FQGNSA. V lost 1 base and J 2 bases, leaving 20 bases between the germline ends. The CDR3 bases are TGTGCCAGCAGCTTAGTCGGATGGGGGGGCCGGGATCAAGAGACCCAGTACTTC. Amino acids: CASSLVGWGGRDQETQYF. The full variable domain, in which reference TRBV7-2 and TRBJ2-5 provide the parts outside the CDR3, is GAGVSQSPSNKVTEKGKDVELRCDPISGHTALYWYRQSLGQGLEFLIYFQGNSAPDKSGLPSDRFSAERTGGSVSTLTIQRTQQEDSAVYLCASSLVGWGGRDQETQYFGPGTRLLVL.

The chain joins TRBV15 to TRBJ1-1; D is perhaps TRBD1 (6 bases). Trimming took off 8 bases at V and 0 bases at J, with 10 bases between the two ends. CDR1 and CDR2 (germline): LNHNV, YYDKDF (reference sequence). CDR3 length: 13 residues. This CDR3 is CATAGQLNTEAFF. CDR3 bases: TGTGCCACCGCTGGACAGTTGAACACTGAAGCTTTCTTT.